Presented here are 7 T cell receptor beta chains from one specimen sequenced in a study of OX40 agonist ivuxolimab in advanced cancers. Assay: immunoSEQ multiplex PCR; the TCRdb copy retains only in-frame clones and omits some. The sample lists tens of thousands of clones; approximately 85% were seen once. Source: CD4+ or CD8+ T cells sorted from blood, taken in a trial of the OX40 agonist ivuxolimab. The receptor set was obtained from an adult with an advanced solid tumor such as melanoma, head and neck, liver or kidney cancer.

The V gene is TRBV7-9, the J gene TRBJ2-1; 9 nucleotides match TRBD1. The CDR3 contains 15 residues. Germline CDR1 SEHNR, CDR2 FQNEAQ (reference sequence). The J segment lost 2 bases and the V segment lost 5 bases, leaving 4 bases of the junction unmatched. DNA for the CDR3: TGTGCCAGCAGCCTGGGACAGGGACCCTACAATGAGCAGTTCTTC. Protein: CASSLGQGPYNEQFF.

The rearrangement links TRBV7-2 to TRBJ1-5; TRBD1 matches at 7 bases. There are 14 residues in the CDR3. Germline values: CDR1 SGHTA, CDR2 FQGNSA. Losses at the gene ends were 3 bases for V and 4 bases for J; bases not matched to a gene: 3. The CDR3 region is CASSFSTGNQPQHF. The CDR3 bases are TGTGCCAGCAGCTTCTCGACAGGGAATCAGCCCCAGCATTTT.

The genes are TRBV5-6 and TRBJ2-1; 14 positions match TRBD2. The germline gives CDR1 SGHDT, CDR2 YYEEEE. The CDR3 sequence is 18 residues long. The J segment lost 2 bases and the V segment lost 2 bases, leaving 6 bases of the junction unmatched. CDR3 coding DNA: TGTGCCAGCAGCTTCGGACTAGCGGGGGGCCGTACCTACAATGAGCAGTTCTTC. It translates to CASSFGLAGGRTYNEQFF.

The chain uses TRBV7-2 and TRBJ2-2; TRBD2 is a possible D gene (5 bases). V was clipped by 3 bases and J by 7 bases, with 12 bases between them. Per the germline V gene, CDR1 is SGHTA and CDR2 is FQGNSA. CDR3 length: 14 residues. Here the CDR3 reads CASSFSGEHGELFF. Written as DNA, the CDR3 is TGTGCCAGCAGCTTCTCCGGGGAGCACGGGGAGCTGTTTTTT.

CDR3 in DNA: TGTGCCAGCAGCATAGGGACTAACCCCGGCTCCTACGAGCAGTACTTC. As protein: CASSIGTNPGSYEQYF. The chain employs TRBV5-4 and TRBJ2-7, with TRBD2 identical over 7 bases. From germline, CDR1 is SGHNT and CDR2 YYREEE (reference sequence). CDR3 length equals 16 residues. V trimming: 4 bases; J trimming: 0 bases; junction bases outside the gene matches: 10.

A single count supports this clone. V gene TRBV11-1 combines with J gene TRBJ2-2, with D possibly being TRBD1 (5 bases). CDR3 length equals 14 residues. Trimming removed 0 bases from V and 5 bases from J, with 7 bases in between. Germline V gene lookup returns CDR1 SGHAT and CDR2 FQDESV (reference sequence). The CDR3 sequence: CASSLARDTGELFF. CDR3 sequence (DNA): TGTGCCAGCAGCTTAGCCAGGGATACCGGGGAGCTGTTTTTT.

The chain couples TRBV27 to TRBJ2-5, with D uncertain. V was pared by 7 bases and J by 2 bases, with 11 bases between. Germline CDR1 reads MNHEY; CDR2 reads SMNVEV (reference sequence). CDR3 size: 13 residues. The CDR3 bases are TGTGCCAGCACGGATCTCCTTCAAGAGACCCAGTACTTC. Amino acid sequence: CASTDLLQETQYF.